This passage covers 20 T cell receptor beta chains from one sample sequenced in a study of T cell repertoires in cytomegalovirus infection. TCRdb redid the calling of the reads with MiXCR, one entry per CDR3 protein. The profile shows about 830,000 distinct CDR3 sequences, 32% of them singletons. Antigen specificity for these receptors is unknown. The sequencing used cultured CD8+ T cells from PBMCs, collected from culture after CMV antigen stimulation. These receptors all come from a human donor in good health (CMV status not recorded). Some clones in this sample may be carry-over from other donors' samples.

This chain uses TRBV7-6 with TRBJ1-2; TRBD1 matches at 9 bases. The germline CDR1 and CDR2 sequences are SGHVS and FNYEAQ. The CDR3 loop spans 17 amino acids. V trimming: 4 bases; J trimming: 4 bases; junction bases outside the gene matches: 13. The CDR3, as DNA: TGTGCCAGCAGCTCCCTTCCCCGGGACAGGGATCGCTATGGCTACACCTTC. As protein: CASSSLPRDRDRYGYTF.

This clonotype came up a few times. This chain links TRBV7-8 with TRBJ1-1; D is undetermined. Germline V gene lookup returns CDR1 SGHVS and CDR2 FQNEAQ. V lost 1 base and J 3 bases, leaving 9 bases between the germline ends. There are 14 residues in the CDR3. CDR3 loop: CASSLVMGDTEAFF. In DNA form, the CDR3 reads TGTGCCAGCAGCTTAGTGATGGGCGACACTGAAGCTTTCTTT.

The chain combines TRBV19 with TRBJ2-3; 8 positions match TRBD2. This CDR3 is 14 amino acids long. CDR1 is LNHDA and CDR2 is SQIVND in the germline V gene (reference sequence). J was trimmed by 2 bases and V by 7 bases; bases with no gene match: 5. The CDR3 DNA reads as TGTGCCAGTACCAGCGGGGGCTTCACAGATACGCAGTATTTT. It translates to CASTSGGFTDTQYF.

This clonotype was counted at least ten times. This sequence joins TRBV7-6 and TRBJ2-7; 10 positions agree with TRBD2. Germline trimming cut 4 bases from V and 2 bases from J; bases unmatched to any gene: 5. The germline V gene encodes CDR1 SGHVS and CDR2 FNYEAQ. The CDR3 runs to 15 residues. The CDR3 DNA sequence: TGTGCCAGCAGCTCGTCTAGCGGGAGAGCCTACGAGCAGTACTTC. Translating it yields CASSSSSGRAYEQYF.

This clonotype has only a few counts. The chain uses TRBV6-5 and TRBJ1-3; D is uncertain. Trimming left V 2 bases short and J 2 bases short, with 4 bases between. This CDR3 has 13 amino acids. Germline V CDR1 and CDR2: MNHEY, SVGAGI. The CDR3 nucleotides are TGTGCCAGCAGTTACGAAGCTGGAAACACCATATATTTT. The encoded protein is CASSYEAGNTIYF.

This clonotype was observed many times. This chain links TRBV12-3 or TRBV12-4 with TRBJ1-5; perhaps TRBD1 as D (5 bases). V was shortened by 3 bases and J by 5 bases, with 14 bases between the two germline ends. The CDR3 extends over 15 amino acids. Written as DNA, the CDR3 is TGTGCCAGCAGTTTGGGGGGGGGAGGATATCAGCCCCAGCATTTT. Residues: CASSLGGGGYQPQHF.

This clonotype occurred a few times. The chain is built from TRBV7-6 and TRBJ2-7; D might be TRBD1 (7 bases). Germline CDR1 is SGHVS and CDR2 is FNYEAQ. The ends were cut back, 5 bases at V and 7 bases at J, with 15 bases in the middle. The CDR3 contains 13 residues. CDR3 bases: TGTGCCAGCAGCGGGGGGACAGCGAATGAGCAGTACTTC. This translates into CASSGGTANEQYF.

V and J are TRBV19 and TRBJ2-4, with a tentative D call TRBD2 (6 bases). Trimming stripped 1 base from V and 0 bases from J, with 10 bases between. From germline, CDR1 is LNHDA and CDR2 SQIVND (reference sequence). The CDR3 has 16 amino acids. The CDR3 DNA sequence: TGTGCCAGTAGTATAGTGGGGGACTTAGCCAAAAACATTCAGTACTTC. Translation: CASSIVGDLAKNIQYF. Full variable domain (rest looked up from reference TRBV19 and TRBJ2-4): DGGITQSPKYLFRKEGQNVTLSCEQNLNHDAMYWYRQDPGQGLRLIYYSQIVNDFQKGDIAEGYSVSREKKESFPLTVTSAQKNPTAFYLCASSIVGDLAKNIQYFGAGTRLSVL.

The V call is TRBV7-6, the J call TRBJ1-1, with TRBD1 as a possible D gene (5 bases). Germline lookup yields CDR1 SGHVS and CDR2 FNYEAQ. V was clipped by 4 bases and J by 4 bases, with 16 bases between them. The CDR3 has 15 residues. In nucleotides, the CDR3 is TGTGCCAGCAGCTCGAGACAGCACATGATCACTGAAGCTTTCTTT. The encoded protein is CASSSRQHMITEAFF.

The gene calls are TRBV5-4 and TRBJ1-4, with D hard to call. V lost 0 bases and J 5 bases, leaving 11 bases between the germline ends. Germline loops: CDR1 SGHNT, CDR2 YYREEE (reference sequence). The CDR3 runs 15 residues. CDR3 protein: CASSLGRERNEKLFF. CDR3 in DNA: TGTGCCAGCAGCTTGGGAAGGGAGCGAAATGAAAAACTGTTTTTT.

The rearrangement joins TRBV6-1 to TRBJ1-1, with no clear D. Germline lookup yields CDR1 MNHNS and CDR2 SASEGT. The CDR3 covers 15 residues. V was shortened by 0 bases and J by 5 bases, with 13 bases between the two germline ends. The CDR3 spells CASSEARDRTTEAFF. Here the CDR3 DNA reads TGTGCCAGCAGTGAAGCAAGAGACCGAACGACTGAAGCTTTCTTT.

This CDR3 reads CASSLGSQESYNSPLHF. The CDR3 DNA is TGTGCCAGCAGCTTGGGATCCCAGGAGTCCTATAATTCACCCCTCCACTTT. V is TRBV5-6 and J is TRBJ1-6; the D is unclear. From germline, CDR1 is SGHDT and CDR2 YYEEEE. V was cut by 0 bases and J by 1 base, with 11 bases left in between. The length of the CDR3 is 17 residues.

The rearrangement joins TRBV5-5 to TRBJ2-7; TRBD1 agrees at 7 bases. V was clipped by 2 bases and J by 2 bases; unmatched bases: 4. Germline loops: CDR1 SGHKS, CDR2 YYEKEE (reference sequence). This CDR3 contains 14 residues. The CDR3 DNA follows: TGTGCCAGCAGCTTAACAGGGGTCCCCTACGAGCAGTACTTC. Protein sequence: CASSLTGVPYEQYF.

V is TRBV29-1 and J is TRBJ1-2; maybe TRBD1 (5 bases). Per germline, CDR1 SQVTM and CDR2 ANQGSEA. The CDR3 runs 13 residues. V dropped 3 bases and J dropped 4 bases, with 12 bases sitting between them. The CDR3 DNA sequence: TGCAGCGTTGACGATCGCAGGGCCTATGGCTACACCTTC. Encoded protein: CSVDDRRAYGYTF.

This clonotype appeared a few times. The chain has TRBV6-6 and TRBJ2-2; D may match TRBD1 or TRBD2 (5 bases each). Germline V gene data show CDR1 as MNHNY and CDR2 as SVGAGI (reference sequence). With 7 bases removed from V and 7 bases from J, the gap between germline ends came to 19 bases. The CDR3 runs 15 residues. The CDR3 coding sequence is TGTGCCAGCATCCCCGGGACCCTCCAGGTCGGGGAGCTGTTTTTT. It specifies CASIPGTLQVGELFF.

This clonotype was observed a few times. The CDR3 spells CASSLRDLNSPLHF. The DNA of the CDR3 is TGTGCCAGCAGCTTGAGGGATTTGAATTCACCCCTCCACTTT. This sequence joins TRBV7-9 and TRBJ1-6, with D unresolved. The CDR3 runs 14 residues. Germline CDR1 and CDR2: SEHNR and FQNEAQ (reference sequence). Trimming took off 3 bases at V and 7 bases at J, with 10 bases between the two ends.

There are a few counts of this clonotype. As DNA, the CDR3 is TGTGCCAGCAGCTTAGACGGGTTCACTGAAGCTTTCTTT. As protein: CASSLDGFTEAFF. The V call is TRBV7-6, the J call TRBJ1-1; no definite D call. Per the germline V gene, CDR1 is SGHVS and CDR2 is FNYEAQ. V gave up 1 base and J gave up 4 bases, with 7 bases separating them. The CDR3 runs 13 residues.

This clonotype was recorded once. Just one base apart from a much larger clone, this may be a read error. The chain carries TRBV7-2 and TRBJ2-1, with a tentative D call TRBD2 (5 bases). Trimming stripped 5 bases from V and 2 bases from J, with 19 bases between. This CDR3 has 17 residues. Germline loops: CDR1 SGHTA, CDR2 FQGNSA. The DNA of the CDR3 is TGTGCCAGCAGCCTATATAGCGTACAGCACACCTACAATGAGCAGTTCTTC. As protein: CASSLYSVQHTYNEQFF.

The table lists this clonotype with a few counts. The chain couples TRBV5-5 to TRBJ2-2; D not resolved. Germline CDR1 and CDR2: SGHKS and YYEKEE (reference sequence). V was cut by 4 bases and J by 4 bases, with 14 bases left in between. The CDR3 has 15 amino acids. The CDR3 is CASSPVNAPTGELFF. DNA for the CDR3: TGTGCCAGCAGCCCCGTTAACGCTCCCACCGGGGAGCTGTTTTTT.

J is TRBJ2-2 and V is TRBV7-9, with TRBD2 identical over 14 bases. In germline, CDR1 is SEHNR, CDR2 FQNEAQ (reference sequence). J was trimmed by 5 bases and V by 5 bases; bases with no gene match: 13. The CDR3 is 19 residues long. CDR3 loop: CASSPHPTSGGARTGELFF. The CDR3 DNA reads TGTGCCAGCAGCCCGCATCCGACTAGCGGGGGGGCGAGGACCGGGGAGCTGTTTTTT.